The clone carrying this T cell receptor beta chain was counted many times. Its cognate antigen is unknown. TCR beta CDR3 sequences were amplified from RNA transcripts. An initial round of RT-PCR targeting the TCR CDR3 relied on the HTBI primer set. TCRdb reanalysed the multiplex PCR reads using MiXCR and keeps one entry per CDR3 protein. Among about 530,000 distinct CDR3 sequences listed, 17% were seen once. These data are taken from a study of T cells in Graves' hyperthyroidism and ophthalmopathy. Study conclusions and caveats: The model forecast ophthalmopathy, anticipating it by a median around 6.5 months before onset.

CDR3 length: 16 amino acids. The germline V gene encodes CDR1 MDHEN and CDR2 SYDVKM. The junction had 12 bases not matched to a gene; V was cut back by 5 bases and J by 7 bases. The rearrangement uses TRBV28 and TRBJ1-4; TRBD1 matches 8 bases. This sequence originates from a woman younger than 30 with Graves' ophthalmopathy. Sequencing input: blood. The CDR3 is CASSTKRQGSPEKLFF. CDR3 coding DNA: TGTGCCAGCAGTACGAAACGACAGGGGTCACCTGAAAAACTGTTTTTT. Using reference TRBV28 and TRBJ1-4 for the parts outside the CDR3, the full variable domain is DVKVTQSSRYLVKRTGEKVFLECVQDMDHENMFWYRQDPGLGLRLIYFSYDVKMKEKGDIPEGYSVSREKKERFSLILESASTNQTSMYLCASSTKRQGSPEKLFFGSGTQLSVL.